A selection of T cell receptor beta chains follows, all from one sample in a study of shared clonotypes between healthy human individuals. Method: immunoSEQ multiplex PCR; TCRdb's copy keeps in-frame clones and lacks some. The top ten hold approximately 10% of the sample, which has fewer than 400,000 clones, about 74% seen once. The sequencing sample was made of memory CD4+ T cells sorted from blood. These receptors came from a man aged 30 to 45 in good health. CDR3s include the opening cysteine and the closing phenylalanine or tryptophan.

TRBV30,TRBJ1-1,CAWSTQGNTEAFF
TRBV27,TRBJ2-5,CASSPGDSQETQYF
TRBV6-5,TRBJ2-7,CASSPLLLSYEQYF
TRBV9,TRBJ2-1,CASSVRGTGPNEQFF
TRBV7-9,TRBJ2-7,CASSPDGHLAYEQYF
TRBV11-2,TRBJ2-3,CASTRDSFAGAQYF
TRBV7-2,TRBJ2-4,CASSPGSGRAGNIQYF
TRBV2,TRBJ1-2,CASSDGISWSAGGNYGYTF
TRBV18,TRBJ2-1,CASSPPGSPRNEQFF
TRBV11-2,TRBJ2-7,CASSPISGQRTYEQYF
TRBV10-3,TRBJ2-1,CAISPVTRSSYNEQFF
TRBV28,TRBJ2-1,CASSFLDRDEQFF
TRBV5-4,TRBJ1-3,CASSSYGGAGNTIYF
TRBV7-6,TRBJ2-7,CASSLVRQSEQYF
TRBV7-6,TRBJ2-1,CASSLVLSRNNEQFF
TRBV7-9,TRBJ2-2,CASSTRDFMSGGELFF
TRBV6-5,TRBJ2-7,CASLSQGDEQYF